The clone carrying this TCR beta chain was seen ten or more times. Its antigen remains unidentified. The sequenced fragment ends 3 residues before the CDR3 boundary, so the rest is inferred from the germline J gene. This entry is derived from a study of T cell clonality in common variable immunodeficiency. Study results and caveats: Reportedly, TCR beta sequences from common variable immunodeficiency showed fewer deletions and N-nucleotide insertions.

Sequencing used immunoSEQ multiplex PCR; TCRdb keeps in-frame clones, though not all of them. The repertoire yields about 28,000 clones, none seen only once; the top ten contain about 29%. V was trimmed by 6 bases and J by 5 bases, leaving 9 bases between them. Germline V gives CDR1 DFQATT, CDR2 SNEGSKA (reference sequence). CDR3 length equals 11 residues. CVID meant reduced serum IgG, IgA and/or IgM plus specific antibody deficiency. No CVID subject was ill or on immunomodulatory drugs when sampled. This chain joins TRBV20-1 and TRBJ2-3; D ambiguous. The TCR sequence derives from a human donor with common variable immunodeficiency. Sequencing input: peripheral blood mononuclear cells. CDR3 bases read: TGCAGTGCCCCCCCCGTAGATACG. It codes for CSAPPVDT. The CDR3 reads in full as CSAPPVDTQYF.